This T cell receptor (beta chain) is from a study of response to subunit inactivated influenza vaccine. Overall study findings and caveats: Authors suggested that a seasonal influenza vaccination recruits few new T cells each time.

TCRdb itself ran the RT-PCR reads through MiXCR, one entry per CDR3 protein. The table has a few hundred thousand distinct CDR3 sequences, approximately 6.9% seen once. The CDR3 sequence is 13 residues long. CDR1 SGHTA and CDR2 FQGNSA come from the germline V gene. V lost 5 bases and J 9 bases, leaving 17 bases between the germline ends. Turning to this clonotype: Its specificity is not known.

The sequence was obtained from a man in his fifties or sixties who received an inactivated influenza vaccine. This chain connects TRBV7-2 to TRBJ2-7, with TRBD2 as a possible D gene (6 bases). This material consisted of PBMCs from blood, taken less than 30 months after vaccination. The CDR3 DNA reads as TGTGCCAGCAGCCCGAGGGTAGGGGAGGTGCAGTACTTC. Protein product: CASSPRVGEVQYF.